Below, one TCR beta chain is given with its context. Its antigen is unknown. This entry comes from a study of cytomegalovirus exposure and HLA in healthy donors (dated by TCRdb to 2017 to 2019). Study-wide context: According to an earlier analysis of a few hundred of the donors, some 180 million T cells yielded approximately 120 million unique TCR beta sequences and roughly 280 Gb of sequence data. An early release covering 550 to 700 HLA-typed donors comprised approximately 300 gigabases of sequencing data and some 79 million unique TCR sequences. Of the roughly 390 genotyped donors, 81% were placed in the genetic ancestry cluster associated with self-reported Caucasian donors. The study aimed to test whether cataloging public T cell receptors could reveal signatures of past pathogen exposure. The study used immunosequencing to profile the T cell repertoires of 666 subjects and linked those repertoires to cytomegalovirus serostatus. Besides the first cohort of approximately 670 subjects, a separate validation cohort made up of 120 different subjects was used. High-throughput TCR immunosequencing, statistical association of individual TCRs with disease status, and machine learning were combined to predict cytomegalovirus infection status. In a later analysis, previously published TCR beta repertoires from 666 donors were re-analyzed and high-resolution HLA genotyping was added so that TCR occurrence patterns could be studied. Rather than using new phenotypic data, the later analysis identified candidate immune exposures from TCR beta sequences and from how often those sequences occurred across donors. An earlier analysis of 500 to 750 of the donors applied high-throughput TCR beta sequencing to assess whether each TCR beta V gene segment acted as functional or pseudogenic. Donor age, sex, ethnicity and CMV serostatus were compiled together with the repertoire data. A later genetic analysis took genome-wide SNP genotypes for about 55% of the roughly 670 donors and used that subset as a discovery cohort. Every discovery cohort repertoire had been produced on one sequencing platform. HLA typing included class I and class II loci at four-digit resolution. The number of donors typed differed by locus, with 629-630 for A, B, C, DRB1 and DQB1, around 500 for DQA1, 600 to 610 for DPA1, and 400 to 490 for DPB1. Because of strong linkage in the cohort, four to six DR-DQ haplotypes were treated as single units for association and clustering. Across 300 to 400 genotyped donors of the cohort, an average of approximately 200,000 unique TCR beta nucleotide sequences per donor were sequenced, and approximately 17% of those sequences were non-productive.

The germline V gene supplies CDR1 MNHEY and CDR2 SVGAGI. After removal of 2 bases from V and 7 bases from J, the junction retains 7 bases not matched to a gene. Counted from cysteine to phenylalanine, this CDR3 has 16 amino acids. Only the CDR3 DNA stays, 48 bases, in frame from base 1. The paper as a whole reports these results and caveats: According to the authors, the approach could potentially be generalized to other disease states and immunological phenotypes. A further reported finding was that TCR beta sequences accurately predicted the HLA-A and HLA-B alleles for most subjects in the first cohort. A later genetic analysis associated a missense DCLRE1C variant with V-gene and J-gene trimming of TCR beta chains, and an independent cohort replicated the association. The earlier analysis of about 600 of the donors excluded 15 to 20 rarely observed V segments, including chromosome 9 orphons, because counts were too low. This cohort had only TCR beta chains sequenced, and the lack of alpha or paired-chain data limited which features could be detected. In an earlier analysis of some 500 of the donors, most TCR beta V segments appeared in productive rearrangements about 87% or about 30% of the time, broadly matching IMGT annotations. Three of the identified cytomegalovirus-associated TCR beta chains were confirmed in vitro to be specific for cytomegalovirus antigens. A later analysis found that most CMV-associated TCR beta chains appeared HLA-restricted, with HLA associations seemingly driven largely by CMV exposure. While some public TCRs were present in many individuals, most TCR sequences turned up only very rarely across donors. A cluster of highly shared sequence variants was judged likely to be a technical artifact of the sequencing pipeline. Specific HLA alleles were associated with 15,000 to 20,000 TCR beta sequences at a false discovery rate of 0.05 in a later analysis. According to a later analysis, parvovirus B19, influenza, CMV and Epstein-Barr virus appeared linked to several top co-occurrence clusters. For the cohort, immune exposure information was limited to CMV serostatus. Strong co-occurrence of HLA alleles, especially DR and DQ, made assigning TCR associations to individual alleles difficult. The presence/absence analyses assumed that sequencing depth was roughly uniform across donors, and that assumption may not be true. The study gave a list of more than 150 TCR beta chains associated with cytomegalovirus. Some IMGT-functional V segments, including TRBV6-2 and TRBV6-3, could not be distinguished by the 87-base-pair reads and were therefore excluded. A later analysis found that HLA-associated TCR beta chains were more clonally expanded and had lower generation probabilities than equally common non-associated chains. Because HLA typing was missing for some donors at each locus, association tests included only the typed subset. In a later analysis, TCR association rates were found to vary across HLA loci, with the most associated TCRs seen for DRB1 alleles and the fewest for HLA-C alleles. Linkage disequilibrium might explain the correlated functional status among segregating V segments, but an unknown experimental factor could not be excluded. The classifier was reported to diagnose cytomegalovirus status with high specificity and sensitivity in both the original cohort and the validation cohort. According to a later genetic analysis, donors in an Asian-associated ancestry cluster had fewer N-insertions in productive TCRs than the approximately 610-donor mean.

Receptors were amplified or captured by the immunoSEQ multiplex PCR assay. A mixture of 60 forward primers for TCR Vbeta segments and 13 reverse primers for TCR Jbeta segments was used in the multiplex PCR. Amplification of the CDR3 region of rearranged TCR beta genes was performed with a multiplex PCR assay on genomic DNA. On the Illumina HiSeq System, the amplified TCR beta libraries were sequenced as 87-base-pair reads. Under the source paper's analysis protocol: A later analysis tallied tens of millions of unique TCR beta chains across the 666 repertoires, and about 12 million of those chains were shared by two or more donors. Raw reads were error-corrected and collapsed into unique sequences by a nearest-neighbor algorithm in which closely related sequences were merged to remove PCR and sequencing errors. To assign V, D and J gene segments, CDR3 sequences were aligned to IMGT reference sequences. Each retained sequence needed at least a six-nucleotide match to both a V gene segment and a J gene segment. A rearrangement counted as productive if the CDR3 had no stop codons and remained in frame with V and J, and every other rearrangement counted as non-productive. CDR3 was defined by IMGT convention, running from the second conserved V-encoded cysteine to the conserved J-encoded phenylalanine. The earlier analysis of 587 of the donors excluded sequences that lacked an unambiguous match to a single V gene segment. An earlier analysis of fewer than 650 of the donors classified V segments as functional when productive rearrangements were above 56.7% and as segregating when the standard deviation between donors was above 5%. A statistical classification framework was developed to diagnose cytomegalovirus status using the catalog of TCR beta chain sequences. A later analysis assigned V and J genes by comparing TCR nucleotide sequences with IMGT/GENE-DB human TR gene sequences. The TCRdist pipeline was used in a later analysis to assign CDR3 sequences and most-parsimonious VDJ recombination scenarios. In a later analysis, every TCR beta chain was defined by the combination of its CDR3 amino acid sequence and its V-gene family, and reads without a unique V-gene family were dropped. A later analysis removed several hundred highly shared, low-generation-probability nucleotide sequences to deal with suspected cross-contamination and a sequencing artifact. A later analysis calculated a clonal expansion index for each public chain from normalized within-repertoire ranks of inferred template counts. In a later analysis, generation probabilities were computed with a VDJ recombination model fitted to out-of-frame rearrangements, and the resulting probabilities were checked against IGoR. Hypergeometric tests were used in a later analysis to score TCR-TCR, TCR-HLA and TCR-CMV co-occurrence, with a repertoire-size bias correction applied to the TCR pairs. To estimate false discovery rates, a later analysis permuted the HLA or CMV assignments 20 times. In a later analysis, co-occurring TCRs were grouped using DBSCAN, and TCRdist sequence similarity was added for clustering within HLA-allele-positive subsets. Co-occurrence clustering excluded repertoires with fewer than 30,000 or more than 120,000 public chains, plus five with anomalous nucleotide sharing. What TCRdb holds here is the immuneACCESS table cut down to in-frame rearrangements. Part of the clones is not present; checked against another copy, under half of the missing clones reflect an unresolved V gene, and the others are unexplained. The V and J calls and clone size come from that table; D and trimming were worked out from the DNA. The sample table includes 75,000 to 95,000 clones. The ten largest clones represent about 6% of the sample.

The cohort comprised around 690 healthy bone marrow donors. Cohort members were all nominally healthy when sampled, although unrecorded immune exposures were likely present. The donor was CMV seropositive and belonged to the group of more than 250 seropositive cohort members. A peripheral blood sample was collected from each donor, and TCR beta sequencing was performed on peripheral blood mononuclear cells. Genomic DNA was extracted from the blood cell samples with the Qiagen DNeasy Blood Extraction Kit. Sequenced input: PBMCs. This TCR came from a girl aged 5-17 years in good health and CMV-seropositive. Recombination linked TRBV6-5 to TRBJ2-3; 12 junctional bases match TRBD2. The CDR3: CASSYGGTSGSNTQYF. The bases are TGTGCCAGCAGTTACGGTGGGACTAGCGGGTCCAATACGCAGTATTTT.